One and the same sample provided the 32 T cell receptor beta chains below, sequenced in a study of vaccination effects on CD4 cells after COVID-19. This table comes from immunoSEQ multiplex PCR, and its TCRdb copy is limited to in-frame clones, with some not included. The sample has approximately 30,000 clones, approximately 68% seen once. Antigen specificity for these receptors is unknown. Within the ViraFEST assay, antigen-specific CD4+ T cells underwent expansion with viral peptide pools prior to sequencing. The culture ran for 10 days, and then CD4+ T cells were isolated. Sample: CD4+ T cells from PBMCs cultured with HCoV-229E spike peptides, taken before COVID-19 vaccination. The receptors were gathered from a human donor who received a COVID-19 vaccine.

The chain recombines TRBV9 with TRBJ2-3; D ambiguous. Trimming left V 4 bases short and J 0 bases short, with 9 bases between. The CDR3 sequence is 14 residues long. Germline loops: CDR1 SGDLS, CDR2 YYNGEE. The CDR3, as DNA: TGTGCCAGCAGCTCTACTCCGAGCACAGATACGCAGTATTTT. This gives the protein CASSSTPSTDTQYF.

This clone has only a few counts. The J gene is TRBJ1-3, the V gene TRBV19; a possible D gene is TRBD1 (5 bases). V lost 2 bases and J lost 2, with 10 bases in between. The CDR3 has 15 amino acids. Germline V lookup: CDR1 LNHDA, CDR2 SQIVND (reference sequence). CDR3 bases: TGTGCCAGTAGTATAATATCGGGGGCTGGAAACACCATATATTTT. This encodes CASSIISGAGNTIYF.

The chain joins TRBV23-1 to TRBJ1-2, with TRBD1 matching over 9 bases. TRBV23-1 is marked as an open reading frame, function uncertain. With V trimmed by 2 bases and J by 4 bases, 5 bases remained unmatched. The CDR3 spans 15 residues. This chain's CDR3 is CASSQRTGVSYGYTF. Written as DNA, the CDR3 is TGCGCCAGCAGTCAAAGGACAGGGGTATCCTATGGCTACACCTTC.

The sample holds a few counts of this clone. The chain links TRBV12-3 or TRBV12-4 to TRBJ1-2; D is undetermined. V shed 6 bases and J shed 8 bases, with 16 bases lying between them. The CDR3 covers 13 residues. The CDR3 region has the DNA TGTGCCAGCAGCGGAGTTTCCTTGAGGGGCTACACCTTC. Its translation is CASSGVSLRGYTF.

This sequence joins TRBV27 and TRBJ1-5; D not certain. Trimming shortened V by 3 bases and J by 2 bases, and 11 bases separated the two germline ends. The CDR3 is 15 amino acids. Germline V gives CDR1 MNHEY, CDR2 SMNVEV (reference sequence). DNA of the CDR3: TGTGCCAGCAGTTTGGCTGGACTGGGCAATCAGCCCCAGCATTTT. Amino acid sequence: CASSLAGLGNQPQHF.

The rearrangement joins TRBV4-1 to TRBJ1-1; unclear D gene. Germline assignment: CDR1 MGHRA and CDR2 YSYEKL. The V gene lost 5 bases and the J gene lost 4 bases, with 11 bases spanning the gap. This CDR3 is 13 amino acids long. The CDR3 coding sequence is TGCGCCAGCAGCATTATGTCCCGCACTGAAGCTTTCTTT. Protein: CASSIMSRTEAFF.

This clone was counted only a few times. The chain couples TRBV18 to TRBJ2-7, with 7 bases identical to TRBD1. CDR3 length: 15 residues. The germline CDR1 and CDR2 sequences are KGHSH and LQKENI. J lost 5 bases, V lost 2 bases, and 9 bases had no gene match. As DNA, the CDR3 is TGTGCCAGCTCACCAGCGACAGGGCATCCGAACGAGCAGTACTTC. It is translated as CASSPATGHPNEQYF.

The rearrangement uses TRBV2 and TRBJ1-5, with a possible D match to TRBD1 (5 bases). Trimming left V 6 bases short and J 6 bases short, with 9 bases between. Germline V gene data show CDR1 as SNHLY and CDR2 as FYNNEI. CDR3 length equals 12 residues. CDR3 loop: CASSVDSQPQHF. CDR3 DNA: TGTGCCAGCAGCGTAGACAGTCAGCCCCAGCATTTT.

The chain carries TRBV5-1 and TRBJ2-7; D may be TRBD1 (5 bases). V was pared by 0 bases and J by 5 bases, with 12 bases between. The CDR3 covers 14 residues. The germline gives CDR1 SGHRS, CDR2 YFSETQ. The CDR3 sequence: CASSLASGPNEQYF. The CDR3 nucleotides are TGCGCCAGCAGCTTGGCGTCAGGGCCCAACGAGCAGTACTTC.

The chain is built from TRBV9 and TRBJ2-7, with D possibly matching TRBD1 (6 bases). Trimming left V 0 bases short and J 10 bases short, with 14 bases between. This CDR3 has 13 amino acids. Germline-derived CDR1 and CDR2 are SGDLS and YYNGEE. The DNA of the CDR3 is TGTGCCAGCAGCGTAGGGGATGGGACACGACAGTACTTC. It encodes CASSVGDGTRQYF.

Many counts were recorded for this clone. V and J are TRBV6-1 and TRBJ1-5; tentatively, D is TRBD1 (6 bases). CDR3 length: 17 amino acids. V was pared by 1 base and J by 2 bases, with 15 bases between. The germline CDR1 and CDR2 sequences are MNHNS and SASEGT. CDR3 loop: CASSEVGGGRGNQPQHF. The CDR3 DNA sequence: TGTGCCAGCAGTGAAGTGGGAGGGGGAAGAGGCAATCAGCCCCAGCATTTT.

This rearrangement joins TRBV7-2 to TRBJ2-7; no clear D gene. The germline V gene encodes CDR1 SGHTA and CDR2 FQGNSA. Trimming took off 9 bases at V and 0 bases at J, with 12 bases between the two ends. The CDR3 contains 13 residues. The CDR3 bases are TGTGCCAGTACGAATCCGAACTCCTACGAGCAGTACTTC. Translation: CASTNPNSYEQYF.

The chain is built from TRBV25-1 and TRBJ2-7; 10 bases line up with TRBD2. Germline CDR1 MGHDK, CDR2 SYGVNS. This CDR3 spans 18 amino acids. Trimming cost V 6 bases and J 0 bases; bases outside gene matches: 14. The CDR3 here is CASSPRGLAGASSYEQYF. In DNA form, the CDR3 reads TGTGCCAGCAGCCCTAGGGGCCTAGCGGGGGCAAGCTCCTACGAGCAGTACTTC.

The chain joins TRBV24-1 to TRBJ1-1; D might be TRBD1 (5 bases). Germline V gene data show CDR1 as KGHDR and CDR2 as SFDVKD. Deletions cut 9 bases from V and 0 bases from J, with 7 bases between. The CDR3 spans 12 residues. The DNA for the CDR3 is TGTGCCACCGCGGGGGTGAACACTGAAGCTTTCTTT. Residues: CATAGVNTEAFF.

V is TRBV9 and J is TRBJ2-7; 9 positions match TRBD1. This CDR3 spans 15 amino acids. V gave up 4 bases and J gave up 4 bases; unmatched junction bases: 9. Germline lookup yields CDR1 SGDLS and CDR2 YYNGEE. The CDR3 reads CASSPRGQGRYEQYF. Written as DNA, the CDR3 is TGTGCCAGCAGCCCGAGGGGACAGGGTCGATACGAGCAGTACTTC.

The chain couples TRBV11-3 to TRBJ2-1, with a possible D match to TRBD2 (6 bases). V gave up 0 bases and J gave up 9 bases, with 12 bases separating them. The germline CDR1 and CDR2 sequences are SGHNT and YENEEA. The CDR3 loop spans 14 amino acids. CDR3 region: CASSLDRLSGEQFF. The CDR3 DNA is TGTGCCAGCAGCTTAGATCGGCTTAGCGGTGAGCAGTTCTTC.

This clone is deemed medium-sized. This chain joins TRBV24-1 and TRBJ1-1; TRBD1 might be the D (5 bases). This CDR3 contains 15 residues. Germline assignment: CDR1 KGHDR and CDR2 SFDVKD. V was pared by 3 bases and J by 11 bases, with 21 bases between. The CDR3 region has the DNA TGTGCCACCAGTGATCCGCCCGGGGGACGCCTGAACGCTTTCTTT. Protein product: CATSDPPGGRLNAFF.

This clone appeared a single time. The chain uses TRBV28 and TRBJ2-7; D is unclear. The CDR3 has 12 residues. CDR1 is MDHEN and CDR2 is SYDVKM in the germline V gene. Trimming took off 5 bases at V and 5 bases at J, with 10 bases between the two ends. The CDR3 nucleotides read TGTGCCAGCAGTGCCGCAAGAGACGAGCAGTACTTC. This gives the protein CASSAARDEQYF.

This clone appeared once. The J gene is TRBJ2-3, the V gene TRBV5-1; TRBD2 agrees at 11 bases. Per germline, CDR1 SGHRS and CDR2 YFSETQ. The CDR3 has 15 amino acids. After removal of 3 bases from V and 6 bases from J, the junction contained 6 bases not matched to a gene. CDR3 DNA sequence: TGCGCCAGCAGCTCGATAGCGGGGGGGCGCGATACGCAGTATTTT. Protein sequence: CASSSIAGGRDTQYF.

This clone turned up a few times. The gene calls are TRBV7-8 and TRBJ1-3; D is undetermined. The CDR3 spans 16 residues. V was pared by 2 bases and J by 0 bases, with 11 bases between. Germline CDR1 and CDR2: SGHVS and FQNEAQ. The DNA for the CDR3 is TGTGCCAGCAGCTTATTCCGGCAGTCCTCTGGAAACACCATATATTTT. Translating gives CASSLFRQSSGNTIYF. Full variable domain (rest looked up from reference TRBV7-8 and TRBJ1-3): GAGVSQSPRYKVAKRGQDVALRCDPISGHVSLFWYQQALGQGPEFLTYFQNEAQLDKSGLPSDRFFAERPEGSVSTLKIQRTQQEDSAVYLCASSLFRQSSGNTIYFGEGSWLTVV.

This rearrangement joins TRBV18 to TRBJ1-2; D is possibly TRBD1 (5 bases). This CDR3 comprises 17 residues. Trimming pared 3 bases from V and 4 bases from J, leaving 21 bases between. Germline CDR1 is KGHSH and CDR2 is LQKENI. As DNA, the CDR3 is TGTGCCAGCTCACCCGCCACTCCACTTAGGGGAGGCTATGGCTACACCTTC. Its protein product is CASSPATPLRGGYGYTF. The full variable domain, completed using reference TRBV18 and TRBJ1-2, is NAGVMQNPRHLVRRRGQEARLRCSPMKGHSHVYWYRQLPEEGLKFMVYLQKENIIDESGMPKERFSAEFPKEGPSILRIQQVVRGDSAAYFCASSPATPLRGGYGYTFGSGTRLTVV.

This chain joins TRBV30 and TRBJ1-4; D perhaps matches TRBD1 (5 bases). This CDR3 has 15 amino acids. Trimming stripped 3 bases from V and 3 bases from J, with 14 bases between. The germline V gene has CDR1 GTSNPN and CDR2 SVGIG (reference sequence). CDR3 bases: TGTGCCTGGAGGCGGAAGGGGAGATCTAATGAAAAACTGTTTTTT. This translates into CAWRRKGRSNEKLFF.

This clone showed up just once. The J gene is TRBJ1-2, the V gene TRBV6-5, with TRBD1 as a possible D gene (6 bases). Germline V gene sequence: CDR1 MNHEY, CDR2 SVGAGI. V lost 8 bases, J lost 4 bases, and 14 bases lay in between. This CDR3 is built from 13 residues. CDR3 region: CASRGQSTYGYTF. As DNA, the CDR3 is TGTGCCAGCCGAGGACAGTCGACCTATGGCTACACCTTC.

The chain employs TRBV4-3 and TRBJ2-6; D gene uncertain. V shed 2 bases and J shed 0 bases, with 8 bases lying between them. Germline V gene sequence: CDR1 LGHNA, CDR2 YSLEER. The CDR3 is 16 amino acids. The CDR3 loop is CASSQSYSSGANVLTF. The CDR3 DNA reads TGCGCCAGCAGCCAATCCTACAGCTCTGGGGCCAACGTCCTGACTTTC.

The genes are TRBV5-5 and TRBJ1-6; D is unclear. Germline V gene lookup returns CDR1 SGHKS and CDR2 YYEKEE (reference sequence). CDR3 length equals 15 residues. V lost 5 bases and J lost 12, with 21 bases in between. CDR3 protein: CASSDLRARFQPLHF. CDR3 nucleotide sequence: TGTGCCAGCAGTGACCTGCGGGCCCGATTTCAACCCCTCCACTTT. Looking up the rest from reference TRBV5-5 and TRBJ1-6 gives the full variable domain: DAGVTQSPTHLIKTRGQQVTLRCSPISGHKSVSWYQQVLGQGPQFIFQYYEKEERGRGNFPDRFSARQFPNYSSELNVNALLLGDSALYLCASSDLRARFQPLHFGNGTRLTVT.

The J gene is TRBJ2-5, the V gene TRBV9, with D possibly TRBD2 on 6 matching bases. The CDR3 is made up of 15 amino acids. The germline V gene encodes CDR1 SGDLS and CDR2 YYNGEE. Trimming took off 0 bases at V and 5 bases at J, with 14 bases between the two ends. In nucleotides, the CDR3 is TGTGCCAGCAGCGTAGGTTTCGGGGGAGTGGAGACCCAGTACTTC. Its translation: CASSVGFGGVETQYF.

This clone was found a few times. The chain joins TRBV3-1 (or the pseudogene TRBV3-2) to TRBJ2-1, with TRBD2 matching 8 bases. CDR3 size: 16 residues. Germline V gives CDR1 LGHDT, CDR2 YNNKEL (reference sequence). Germline trimming cut 2 bases from V and 9 bases from J; bases unmatched to any gene: 12. In nucleotides, the CDR3 is TGTGCCAGCAGCCAACTACGGGGGGGCCTAAGTGGTGAGCAGTTCTTC. Amino acids: CASSQLRGGLSGEQFF.

The chain recombines TRBV19 with TRBJ1-1; possible D gene TRBD1, 5 bases. Germline CDR1 LNHDA, CDR2 SQIVND (reference sequence). Trimming stripped 5 bases from V and 3 bases from J, with 16 bases between. This CDR3 is built from 15 residues. Written as DNA, the CDR3 is TGTGCCAGTAGTCCCCCAGGGAAAGTAGACACTGAAGCTTTCTTT. As protein: CASSPPGKVDTEAFF.

The gene calls are TRBV7-2 and TRBJ2-5; D uncertain. V dropped 5 bases and J dropped 2 bases, with 9 bases sitting between them. The V gene's germline CDR1 is SGHTA and CDR2 FQGNSA. The CDR3 spans 13 residues. In nucleotides, the CDR3 is TGTGCCAGCAGCCTGAGTTGGCAAGAGACCCAGTACTTC. The encoded protein is CASSLSWQETQYF.

This chain connects TRBV4-1 to TRBJ1-2; D might be TRBD1 (6 bases). Trimming pared 1 base from V and 6 bases from J, leaving 12 bases between. CDR1 is MGHRA and CDR2 is YSYEKL in the germline V gene. This CDR3 comprises 14 residues. CDR3 amino acids: CASSQVGGRDGYTF. CDR3 DNA: TGCGCCAGCAGCCAAGTCGGGGGCCGGGATGGCTACACCTTC.

This chain joins TRBV19 and TRBJ1-1; no clear D. V lost 3 bases to trimming and J lost 5 bases, with 10 bases between them. Germline V lookup: CDR1 LNHDA, CDR2 SQIVND (reference sequence). The CDR3 spans 13 residues. The CDR3 is CASSIDFWTEAFF. The CDR3 nucleotides are TGTGCCAGTAGTATTGACTTTTGGACTGAAGCTTTCTTT.

V usage is TRBV23-1 and J usage is TRBJ2-1; 7 bases match TRBD1. TRBV23-1 belongs to the ORF category, with a function that is uncertain. The CDR3 is 18 amino acids. V gave up 0 bases and J gave up 3 bases; unmatched junction bases: 11. The CDR3 is CASSQSPPRDRVYNEQFF. Written as DNA, the CDR3 is TGCGCCAGCAGTCAATCCCCTCCCCGGGACAGAGTCTACAATGAGCAGTTCTTC.